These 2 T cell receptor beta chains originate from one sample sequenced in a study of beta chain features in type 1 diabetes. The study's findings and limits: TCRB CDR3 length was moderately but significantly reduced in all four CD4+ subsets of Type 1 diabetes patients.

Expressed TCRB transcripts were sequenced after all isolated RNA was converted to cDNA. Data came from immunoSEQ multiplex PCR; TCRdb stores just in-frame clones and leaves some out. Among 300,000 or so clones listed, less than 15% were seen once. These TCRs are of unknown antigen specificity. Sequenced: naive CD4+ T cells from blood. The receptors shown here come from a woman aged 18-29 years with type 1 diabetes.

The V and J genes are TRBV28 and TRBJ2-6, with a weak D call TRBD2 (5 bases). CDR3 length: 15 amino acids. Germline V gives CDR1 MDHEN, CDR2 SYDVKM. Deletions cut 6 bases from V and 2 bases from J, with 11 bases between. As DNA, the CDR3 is TGTGCCAGCAGACGTGGGGAGACTGGGGCCAACGTCCTGACTTTC. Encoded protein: CASRRGETGANVLTF.

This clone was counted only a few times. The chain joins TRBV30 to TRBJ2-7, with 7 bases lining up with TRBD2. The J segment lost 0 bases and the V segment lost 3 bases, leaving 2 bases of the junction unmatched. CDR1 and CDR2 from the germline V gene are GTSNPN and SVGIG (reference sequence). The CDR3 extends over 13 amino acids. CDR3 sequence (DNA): TGTGCCTGGAGACTAGCGAGCTCCTACGAGCAGTACTTC. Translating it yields CAWRLASSYEQYF.